This section outlines one T cell receptor beta chain sequence together with its context. The data were obtained in a study of blood T cell repertoires in COVID-19. Turning to the study itself: Sample material is recorded as cDNA or gDNA derived from T cells, B-cell-depleted T cells, or PBMCs.

Sequenced by immunoSEQ multiplex PCR; TCRdb stores in-frame clones only, minus some. The data show some 270,000 clones, with more than 70% seen just once and approximately 6.2% held by the top ten. The CDR3 has 18 amino acids. V lost 0 bases and J lost 1, with 18 bases in between. The germline V gene encodes CDR1 LGHNA and CDR2 YNFKEQ. This rearrangement joins TRBV4-2 to TRBJ1-1; tentatively, D is TRBD1 (5 bases). The sequenced sample consisted of peripheral blood. The TCR sequence derives from a woman of 80 years or more with COVID-19, enrolled during active disease. The CDR3 here is CASSQDFRGKGPNTEAFF. CDR3 nucleotide sequence: TGTGCCAGCAGCCAAGACTTCCGGGGGAAGGGACCGAACACTGAAGCTTTCTTT.